The 14 T cell receptor beta chains presented below share a single source sample, sequenced in a study of regulatory T cells in long-lasting Graves disease. Documented time point: persistent/refractory GD, antithyroid drugs over 5 years with positive TRAb. Isolated PBMC RNA provided the starting material for the TCR library. iRepertoire HTBI primers and Arm-PCR of CDR3 regions built TCR beta libraries. Each CDR3 protein gets one entry after TCRdb re-called the multiplex PCR reads with MiXCR. The sample includes around 450,000 distinct CDR3 sequences, around a fifth of them seen just once. Sequencing was performed on peripheral blood mononuclear cells (PBMCs), taken when the disease was refractory, from a patient treated with antithyroid drugs. Every receptor here comes from a female donor with Graves disease.

This clonotype showed up many times. The chain combines TRBV12-3 or TRBV12-4 with TRBJ2-7; no reliable D call. Trimming took off 3 bases at V and 1 base at J, with 13 bases between the two ends. This CDR3 is 15 amino acids long. The CDR3 DNA reads as TGTGCCAGCAGTTTTGGCACAGCCTTATCCTACGAGCAGTACTTC. Its translation is CASSFGTALSYEQYF.

A few counts support this clonotype. The chain joins TRBV6-1 to TRBJ2-2; maybe TRBD2 (7 bases). This CDR3 is built from 18 residues. Deletions cut 0 bases from V and 6 bases from J, with 20 bases between. Germline V gene data show CDR1 as MNHNS and CDR2 as SASEGT. In nucleotides, the CDR3 is TGTGCCAGCAGTGAAGCGCTTCGGGGGGCAGGTCGGGCCGGGGAGCTGTTTTTT. Translated: CASSEALRGAGRAGELFF.

In its sample, this clonotype was seen many times. The rearrangement joins TRBV6-1 to TRBJ2-7; D is perhaps TRBD1 or TRBD2 (5 bases each). V dropped 6 bases and J dropped 3 bases, with 18 bases sitting between them. This CDR3 is built from 15 residues. The V gene's germline CDR1 is MNHNS and CDR2 SASEGT. The CDR3 reads CASRSGTQQRYEQYF. The CDR3 bases are TGTGCCAGCAGGTCCGGGACGCAGCAACGCTACGAGCAGTACTTC.

This clonotype was seen a handful of times. This chain joins TRBV28 and TRBJ2-7; 8 nucleotides line up with TRBD1. With V trimmed by 5 bases and J by 5 bases, 5 bases remained unmatched. This CDR3 has 13 residues. Looked up from germline, CDR1 is MDHEN and CDR2 is SYDVKM. As DNA, the CDR3 is TGTGCCAGCAGTGAGACAGGGGCCAACGAGCAGTACTTC. Translating gives CASSETGANEQYF.

This clonotype was counted a few times. V usage is TRBV9 and J usage is TRBJ1-1, with D unresolved. The V and J ends lost 3 bases and 2 bases respectively, with 11 bases between them. CDR1 and CDR2 (germline): SGDLS, YYNGEE. CDR3 length equals 14 residues. The CDR3 sequence is CASSAHTGNTEAFF. The CDR3 DNA reads as TGTGCCAGCAGCGCTCACACGGGTAACACTGAAGCTTTCTTT.

This clonotype was seen ten or more times. The J gene is TRBJ2-7, the V gene TRBV27; 13 positions agree with TRBD2. V trimming: 4 bases; J trimming: 3 bases; junction bases outside the gene matches: 3. This CDR3 has 15 amino acids. Germline V gene sequence: CDR1 MNHEY, CDR2 SMNVEV (reference sequence). The CDR3 DNA is TGTGCCAGCAGTTACCGACTAGCGGGAGGCTACGAGCAGTACTTC. Protein product: CASSYRLAGGYEQYF.

In this sample, this clonotype turned up a few times. CDR3 region: CASSQDGVDTEAFF. CDR3 coding DNA: TGCGCCAGCAGCCAAGATGGGGTCGACACTGAAGCTTTCTTT. The chain joins TRBV4-1 to TRBJ1-1, with D uncertain. V was clipped by 0 bases and J by 3 bases, with 8 bases between them. Germline lookup yields CDR1 MGHRA and CDR2 YSYEKL. The CDR3 is 14 residues long.

The chain employs TRBV4-1 and TRBJ2-7; 10 nucleotides align to TRBD2. The V segment lost 1 base and the J segment 0 bases; nucleotides outside the gene matches: 9. The CDR3 contains 18 residues. CDR1 and CDR2 from the germline V gene are MGHRA and YSYEKL. DNA for the CDR3: TGCGCCAGCAGCCAAGTTCTAGCGGGAGTTATTACCTCCTACGAGCAGTACTTC. It encodes CASSQVLAGVITSYEQYF.

Many counts were recorded for this clonotype. V gene TRBV2 combines with J gene TRBJ2-5, with 10 bases lining up with TRBD2. Per the germline V gene, CDR1 is SNHLY and CDR2 is FYNNEI. The CDR3 length is 16 residues. V lost 3 bases and J lost 5; bases outside the gene matches: 9. The CDR3 bases are TGTGCCAGCAGTGAGAGGGAGCGGGGGGGATCGGAGACCCAGTACTTC. It specifies CASSERERGGSETQYF.

The chain carries TRBV6-1 and TRBJ2-1, with D possibly TRBD1 on 5 matching bases. The V gene's germline CDR1 is MNHNS and CDR2 SASEGT. This CDR3 is built from 13 residues. The V gene lost 3 bases and the J gene lost 8 bases, with 11 bases spanning the gap. The CDR3 DNA reads TGTGCCAGCAGTGATGGGGCCTGGGATGAGCAGTTCTTC. Protein: CASSDGAWDEQFF.

This sequence joins TRBV6-4 and TRBJ1-5; D call uncertain. Trimming shortened V by 5 bases and J by 2 bases, and 13 bases separated the two germline ends. The CDR3 has 15 residues. Looked up from germline, CDR1 is MRHNA and CDR2 is SNTAGT. The CDR3 DNA reads as TGTGCCAGCAGTTTGGAGAGGAGGGGCAATCAGCCCCAGCATTTT. It translates to CASSLERRGNQPQHF.

In its sample, this clonotype was seen many times. A read error may produce the germline difference seen at one junction end. The rearrangement uses TRBV11-2 and TRBJ2-6; D ambiguous. This CDR3 has 15 amino acids. Germline CDR1 SGHAT, CDR2 FQNNGV. The CDR3 sequence: CTSSLDLSGANVLTF. CDR3 coding DNA: TGTACCAGCAGCTTAGACCTCTCTGGGGCCAACGTCCTGACTTTC.

At least ten counts were recorded for this clonotype. The chain recombines TRBV7-2 with TRBJ2-7; 10 positions match TRBD1. CDR1 is SGHTA, CDR2 FQGNSA, per germline. Trimming removed 5 bases from V and 5 bases from J; junction bases left unmatched: 9. This CDR3 has 15 residues. The CDR3 loop reads CASSLTPGQGNEQYF. The CDR3 region has the DNA TGTGCCAGCAGCCTAACCCCGGGACAGGGGAACGAGCAGTACTTC.

This clonotype was seen more than once but under ten times. The V and J genes are TRBV5-1 and TRBJ2-2, with unresolved D. V gave up 0 bases and J gave up 2 bases, with 14 bases separating them. Germline loops: CDR1 SGHRS, CDR2 YFSETQ. The CDR3 runs 17 residues. The CDR3 loop reads CASSLGQSTLNTGELFF. The CDR3 bases are TGCGCCAGCAGCTTGGGTCAGTCTACACTAAACACCGGGGAGCTGTTTTTT.